A selection of T cell receptor beta chains follows, all from one sample in a study of molecular identifiers for immune sequencing clone quantification. TCRdb redid the calling of the PCR reads with MiXCR, one entry per CDR3 protein. The sample holds about 630,000 distinct CDR3 sequences, around 25% seen once. Sequenced sample: naive CD8+ T cells from blood, with Jurkat cell RNA spiked in. These receptors were obtained from a human donor in good health. Some libraries in this study had Jurkat cell RNA spiked in. Each CDR3 is given with its conserved first and last residue. The order of the fields is clone size, V gene, J gene, D gene, CDR3 protein, CDR3 DNA. A D gene is named only where the DNA matches it firmly. Part of the rows lack a size; the others show once, few, many or a class for expanded clones.

clone size: many
V gene: TRBV6-5
J gene: TRBJ2-3
D gene: TRBD2
CDR3 protein: CASSYASGGPTDTQYF
CDR3 DNA: TGTGCCAGCAGTTACGCTAGCGGGGGCCCCACAGATACGCAGTATTTT

clone size: few
V gene: TRBV6-5
J gene: TRBJ2-7
D gene: -
CDR3 protein: CASSGTIVSYEQYF
CDR3 DNA: TGTGCCAGCAGTGGGACGATCGTATCCTACGAGCAGTACTTC

clone size: few
V gene: TRBV28
J gene: TRBJ2-7
D gene: -
CDR3 protein: CASSLVPRDEQYF
CDR3 DNA: TGTGCCAGCAGTTTGGTCCCCCGGGACGAGCAGTACTTC

clone size: many
V gene: TRBV7-8
J gene: TRBJ1-5
D gene: TRBD1
CDR3 protein: CASSPNPRTGDNQPQHF
CDR3 DNA: TGTGCCAGCAGCCCCAACCCCCGGACAGGGGACAATCAGCCCCAGCATTTT

clone size: -
V gene: TRBV11-2
J gene: TRBJ1-2
D gene: -
CDR3 protein: CASSLDRLTPHGYTF
CDR3 DNA: TGTGCCAGCAGCTTAGATCGACTGACACCCCATGGCTACACCTTC

clone size: -
V gene: TRBV15
J gene: TRBJ2-2
D gene: -
CDR3 protein: CATSRSILDSTGELFF
CDR3 DNA: TGTGCCACCAGCAGGTCTATACTAGATTCCACCGGGGAGCTGTTTTTT

clone size: -
V gene: TRBV20-1
J gene: TRBJ2-7
D gene: -
CDR3 protein: CSAHNLYSGYEQYF
CDR3 DNA: TGCAGTGCCCACAACCTCTACTCCGGCTACGAGCAGTACTTC

clone size: -
V gene: TRBV3-1
J gene: TRBJ2-5
D gene: TRBD1
CDR3 protein: CASSPRTGVLETQYF
CDR3 DNA: TGTGCCAGCAGCCCCCGGACAGGGGTATTAGAGACCCAGTACTTC

clone size: many
V gene: TRBV12-3/TRBV12-4
J gene: TRBJ1-1
D gene: -
CDR3 protein: CASSFDPMSEAFF
CDR3 DNA: TGTGCCAGCAGTTTTGACCCCATGAGCGAAGCTTTCTTT

clone size: many
V gene: TRBV28
J gene: TRBJ1-5
D gene: -
CDR3 protein: CASSFSAGNSNQPQHF
CDR3 DNA: TGTGCCAGCAGTTTTTCGGCCGGAAATAGCAATCAGCCCCAGCATTTT

clone size: many
V gene: TRBV10-3
J gene: TRBJ1-3
D gene: TRBD1
CDR3 protein: CATRTGPYSGNTIYF
CDR3 DNA: TGTGCCACCCGGACAGGTCCCTACTCTGGAAACACCATATATTTT

clone size: few
V gene: TRBV19
J gene: TRBJ1-2
D gene: TRBD1
CDR3 protein: CASSPTGGHGYTF
CDR3 DNA: TGTGCCAGTAGCCCGACAGGGGGGCATGGCTACACCTTC

clone size: few
V gene: TRBV4-1
J gene: TRBJ1-5
D gene: -
CDR3 protein: CASSQGLGFQDRNQPQHF
CDR3 DNA: TGCGCCAGCAGCCAAGGTTTGGGGTTTCAAGATCGCAATCAGCCCCAGCATTTT

clone size: -
V gene: TRBV2
J gene: TRBJ1-5
D gene: TRBD1
CDR3 protein: CATQRDRGPSSNQPQHF
CDR3 DNA: TGTGCCACCCAGCGGGACAGGGGGCCGAGTAGCAATCAGCCCCAGCATTTT

clone size: -
V gene: TRBV6-2/TRBV6-3
J gene: TRBJ2-3
D gene: -
CDR3 protein: CASSTNLDSPGALGSGTQYF
CDR3 DNA: TGTGCCAGCAGTACCAACCTGGACAGTCCGGGGGCACTTGGCTCAGGTACGCAGTATTTT

clone size: few
V gene: TRBV11-2
J gene: TRBJ2-5
D gene: TRBD2
CDR3 protein: CASSSWEGSETQYF
CDR3 DNA: TGTGCCAGCAGCTCCTGGGAGGGATCGGAGACCCAGTACTTC

clone size: -
V gene: TRBV7-6
J gene: TRBJ2-5
D gene: -
CDR3 protein: CASSLLQGASYQETQYF
CDR3 DNA: TGTGCCAGCAGCTTATTACAGGGAGCATCGTACCAAGAGACCCAGTACTTC

clone size: -
V gene: TRBV4-3
J gene: TRBJ2-3
D gene: TRBD1
CDR3 protein: CASSLHRDRGLDTQYF
CDR3 DNA: TGCGCCAGCAGCCTCCACCGGGACAGGGGGCTTGATACGCAGTATTTT

clone size: -
V gene: TRBV2
J gene: TRBJ1-1
D gene: -
CDR3 protein: CASSQGRLNSEAFF
CDR3 DNA: TGTGCCAGCAGCCAGGGACGGCTGAACTCTGAAGCTTTCTTT

clone size: -
V gene: TRBV12-3/TRBV12-4
J gene: TRBJ1-2
D gene: TRBD1
CDR3 protein: CATRPWDRAGGYTF
CDR3 DNA: TGTGCCACCAGGCCCTGGGACAGGGCCGGGGGCTACACCTTC